This is a list of T cell receptor beta chains from one sample in a study of T cell responses to AZD1222 COVID-19 vaccine. The data were produced by immunoSEQ multiplex PCR, yet TCRdb's version contains in-frame clones alone and is incomplete. The sample has about 63,000 clones, over 75% seen once. The sample was peripheral blood, taken on day 0 of AZD1222 vaccination. Source of these receptors: an adult in good health. Each CDR3 is given with its conserved first and last residue. D genes are given only for firm matches. Rows give clone size only sometimes, using once, few, many, or a class for an expanded clone.

V gene: TRBV6-5
clone size: NA
J gene: TRBJ2-7
D gene: NA
CDR3 protein: CASSYGVVDEQYF
CDR3 DNA: TGTGCCAGCAGTTACGGGGTGGTTGACGAGCAGTACTTC

V gene: TRBV10-2
clone size: NA
J gene: TRBJ1-1
D gene: NA
CDR3 protein: CASSRGLPPEAFF
CDR3 DNA: TGCGCCAGCAGTAGAGGGCTTCCCCCTGAAGCTTTCTTT

V gene: TRBV19
clone size: NA
J gene: TRBJ1-5
D gene: NA
CDR3 protein: CATTQGIQPQHF
CDR3 DNA: TGTGCCACTACACAGGGAATTCAGCCCCAGCATTTT

V gene: TRBV18
clone size: NA
J gene: TRBJ2-3
D gene: TRBD2
CDR3 protein: CATTEARGGGDTQYF
CDR3 DNA: TGTGCCACGACGGAGGCCCGGGGGGGTGGAGATACGCAGTATTTT

V gene: TRBV14
clone size: NA
J gene: TRBJ2-7
D gene: NA
CDR3 protein: CASSFGISYEQYF
CDR3 DNA: TGTGCCAGCAGCTTCGGCATTTCTTACGAGCAGTACTTC

V gene: TRBV13
clone size: NA
J gene: TRBJ1-2
D gene: NA
CDR3 protein: CASSSGGLYGYTF
CDR3 DNA: TGTGCCAGCAGCTCCGGGGGGCTATATGGCTACACCTTC

V gene: TRBV11-2
clone size: NA
J gene: TRBJ2-5
D gene: NA
CDR3 protein: CASRPGGGIRETQYF
CDR3 DNA: TGTGCCAGTAGGCCGGGAGGGGGCATCCGAGAGACCCAGTACTTC

V gene: TRBV19
clone size: NA
J gene: TRBJ1-3
D gene: NA
CDR3 protein: CASSTGVLSGNTIYF
CDR3 DNA: TGTGCCAGTAGTACGGGAGTCCTCTCTGGAAACACCATATATTTT

V gene: TRBV7-9
clone size: NA
J gene: TRBJ2-4
D gene: NA
CDR3 protein: CASSSAPPLLAKNIQYF
CDR3 DNA: TGTGCCAGCAGCTCCGCCCCTCCATTACTAGCCAAAAACATTCAGTACTTC

V gene: TRBV27
clone size: NA
J gene: TRBJ1-5
D gene: NA
CDR3 protein: CASSRLGGAEQPQHF
CDR3 DNA: TGTGCCAGCAGTCGACTAGGGGGGGCGGAACAGCCCCAGCATTTT

V gene: TRBV5-5
clone size: few
J gene: TRBJ2-4
D gene: TRBD1
CDR3 protein: CASSRGTGVDIQYF
CDR3 DNA: TGTGCCAGCAGCCGGGGGACAGGGGTAGACATTCAGTACTTC

V gene: TRBV7-9
clone size: NA
J gene: TRBJ1-2
D gene: TRBD1
CDR3 protein: CASSPPTGVGGYTF
CDR3 DNA: TGTGCCAGCAGCCCACCTACAGGGGTGGGTGGCTACACCTTC

V gene: TRBV7-9
clone size: NA
J gene: TRBJ2-2
D gene: TRBD1
CDR3 protein: CASSPANPGTGIGGELFF
CDR3 DNA: TGTGCCAGCAGCCCAGCCAATCCCGGGACAGGGATCGGCGGGGAGCTGTTTTTT

V gene: TRBV6-6
clone size: few
J gene: TRBJ2-7
D gene: NA
CDR3 protein: CASSSFQGNYEQYF
CDR3 DNA: TGTGCCAGCAGTTCCTTCCAGGGGAATTACGAGCAGTACTTC

V gene: TRBV5-1
clone size: NA
J gene: TRBJ1-1
D gene: NA
CDR3 protein: CASSSSDGWNTEAFF
CDR3 DNA: TGCGCCAGCAGCTCCTCGGACGGGTGGAACACTGAAGCTTTCTTT

V gene: TRBV4-1
clone size: NA
J gene: TRBJ1-1
D gene: NA
CDR3 protein: CASSQGPGMNTEAFF
CDR3 DNA: TGCGCCAGCAGCCAAGGACCAGGCATGAACACTGAAGCTTTCTTT

V gene: TRBV6-1
clone size: NA
J gene: TRBJ1-1
D gene: NA
CDR3 protein: CASSFKGGITEAFF
CDR3 DNA: TGTGCCAGCAGTTTCAAGGGGGGCATCACTGAAGCTTTCTTT

V gene: TRBV27
clone size: NA
J gene: TRBJ2-2
D gene: TRBD1
CDR3 protein: CASSPQGPGELFF
CDR3 DNA: TGTGCCAGCTCACCACAGGGGCCCGGGGAGCTGTTTTTT

V gene: TRBV4-1
clone size: NA
J gene: TRBJ1-2
D gene: TRBD1
CDR3 protein: CASSQFDTGGNPRGYTF
CDR3 DNA: TGCGCCAGCAGCCAATTTGATACAGGGGGAAATCCTAGAGGCTACACCTTC

V gene: TRBV6-5
clone size: NA
J gene: TRBJ2-7
D gene: NA
CDR3 protein: CASSSSLNEQYF
CDR3 DNA: TGTGCCAGCAGCTCCAGTTTGAACGAGCAGTACTTC

V gene: TRBV6-1
clone size: NA
J gene: TRBJ1-5
D gene: TRBD1
CDR3 protein: CASSETGVGNQPQHF
CDR3 DNA: TGTGCCAGCAGTGAAACAGGGGTTGGCAATCAGCCCCAGCATTTT

V gene: TRBV11-2
clone size: NA
J gene: TRBJ1-2
D gene: TRBD1
CDR3 protein: CASSFGLQGANTF
CDR3 DNA: TGTGCCAGCAGCTTCGGATTACAGGGGGCGAACACCTTC

V gene: TRBV4-2
clone size: NA
J gene: TRBJ2-3
D gene: TRBD2
CDR3 protein: CASSLLAGAGTDTQYF
CDR3 DNA: TGTGCCAGCAGCCTCCTAGCGGGGGCTGGCACAGATACGCAGTATTTT

V gene: TRBV16
clone size: NA
J gene: TRBJ1-5
D gene: NA
CDR3 protein: CASSQWAGGPQHF
CDR3 DNA: TGTGCCAGCAGCCAATGGGCCGGGGGGCCCCAGCATTTT

V gene: TRBV6-1
clone size: once
J gene: TRBJ1-6
D gene: NA
CDR3 protein: CASSDPLVGRNSPLHF
CDR3 DNA: TGTGCCAGCAGTGATCCTTTGGTTGGTAGAAATTCACCCCTCCACTTT

V gene: TRBV5-1
clone size: NA
J gene: TRBJ2-2
D gene: TRBD1
CDR3 protein: CASSLGQGTGELFF
CDR3 DNA: TGCGCCAGCAGCTTGGGACAGGGCACCGGGGAGCTGTTTTTT

V gene: TRBV6-5
clone size: few
J gene: TRBJ1-6
D gene: TRBD1
CDR3 protein: CASSRDRGISPLHF
CDR3 DNA: TGTGCCAGCAGCCGGGACAGGGGAATTTCACCCCTCCACTTT